This T cell receptor beta chain was documented in a study of control samples from healthy donors and cancer patients. Data came from immunoSEQ multiplex PCR; TCRdb stores just in-frame clones and leaves some out. Here the sample spans over 150,000 clones, about 92% being singletons. Looked up from germline, CDR1 is ENHRY and CDR2 is SYGVKD. Trimming cost V 6 bases and J 0 bases; bases outside gene matches: 9. The CDR3 has 16 residues. The chain has TRBV10-3 and TRBJ2-3; 7 bases line up with TRBD2. This clonotype was sampled from a young man in good health. What was sequenced was blood. CDR3 sequence: CAISSRTSASTDTQYF. CDR3 DNA sequence: TGTGCCATCAGCTCCCGTACTAGCGCTAGCACAGATACGCAGTATTTT.